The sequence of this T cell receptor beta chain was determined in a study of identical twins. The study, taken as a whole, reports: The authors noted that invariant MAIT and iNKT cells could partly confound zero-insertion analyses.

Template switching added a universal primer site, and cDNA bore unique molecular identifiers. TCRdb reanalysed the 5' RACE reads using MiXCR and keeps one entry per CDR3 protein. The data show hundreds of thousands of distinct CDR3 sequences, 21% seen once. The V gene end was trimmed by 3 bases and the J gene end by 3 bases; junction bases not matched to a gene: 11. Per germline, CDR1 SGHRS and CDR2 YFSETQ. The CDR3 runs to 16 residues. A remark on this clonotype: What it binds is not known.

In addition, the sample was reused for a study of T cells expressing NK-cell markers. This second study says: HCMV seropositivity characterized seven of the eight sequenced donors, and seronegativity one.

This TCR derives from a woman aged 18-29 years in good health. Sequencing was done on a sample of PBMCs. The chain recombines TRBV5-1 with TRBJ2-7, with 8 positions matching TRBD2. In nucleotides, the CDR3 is TGCGCCAGCAGCTATGAAATGGGACTAGAAAGCTACGAGCAGTACTTC. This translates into CASSYEMGLESYEQYF.